This T cell receptor beta chain was profiled in a study of control samples from healthy donors and cancer patients. This clone was found a few times. The length of the CDR3 is 17 residues. Germline CDR1 and CDR2: SGHVS and FQNEAQ. The V and J ends lost 4 bases and 3 bases respectively, with 22 bases between them. Method: immunoSEQ multiplex PCR; TCRdb's copy keeps in-frame clones and lacks some. Here the sample spans under 150,000 clones, roughly nine tenths being singletons. The clonotype comes from a man aged 30 to 45 in good health. The source material was blood. The chain joins TRBV7-8 to TRBJ2-7, with D perhaps matching TRBD1 (5 bases). In nucleotides, the CDR3 is TGTGCCAGCAGCTCCCGACGCCCCTCAGGGCCGCTCTACGAGCAGTACTTC. Amino acids: CASSSRRPSGPLYEQYF.